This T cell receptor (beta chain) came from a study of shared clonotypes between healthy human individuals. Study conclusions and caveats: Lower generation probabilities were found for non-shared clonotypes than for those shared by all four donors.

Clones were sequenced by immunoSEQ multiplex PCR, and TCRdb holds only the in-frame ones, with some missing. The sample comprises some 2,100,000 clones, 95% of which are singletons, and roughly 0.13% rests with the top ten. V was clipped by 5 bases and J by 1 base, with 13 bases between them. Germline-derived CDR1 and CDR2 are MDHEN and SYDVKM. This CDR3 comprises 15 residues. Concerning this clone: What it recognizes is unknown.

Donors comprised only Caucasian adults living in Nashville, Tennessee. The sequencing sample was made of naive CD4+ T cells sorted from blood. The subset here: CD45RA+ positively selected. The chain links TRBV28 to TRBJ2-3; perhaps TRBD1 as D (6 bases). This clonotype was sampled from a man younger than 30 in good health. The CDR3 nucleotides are TGTGCCAGCAGTCCCAGGGGCGAGGGCACAGATACGCAGTATTTT. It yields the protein CASSPRGEGTDTQYF. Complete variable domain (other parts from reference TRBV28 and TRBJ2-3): DVKVTQSSRYLVKRTGEKVFLECVQDMDHENMFWYRQDPGLGLRLIYFSYDVKMKEKGDIPEGYSVSREKKERFSLILESASTNQTSMYLCASSPRGEGTDTQYFGPGTRLTVL.